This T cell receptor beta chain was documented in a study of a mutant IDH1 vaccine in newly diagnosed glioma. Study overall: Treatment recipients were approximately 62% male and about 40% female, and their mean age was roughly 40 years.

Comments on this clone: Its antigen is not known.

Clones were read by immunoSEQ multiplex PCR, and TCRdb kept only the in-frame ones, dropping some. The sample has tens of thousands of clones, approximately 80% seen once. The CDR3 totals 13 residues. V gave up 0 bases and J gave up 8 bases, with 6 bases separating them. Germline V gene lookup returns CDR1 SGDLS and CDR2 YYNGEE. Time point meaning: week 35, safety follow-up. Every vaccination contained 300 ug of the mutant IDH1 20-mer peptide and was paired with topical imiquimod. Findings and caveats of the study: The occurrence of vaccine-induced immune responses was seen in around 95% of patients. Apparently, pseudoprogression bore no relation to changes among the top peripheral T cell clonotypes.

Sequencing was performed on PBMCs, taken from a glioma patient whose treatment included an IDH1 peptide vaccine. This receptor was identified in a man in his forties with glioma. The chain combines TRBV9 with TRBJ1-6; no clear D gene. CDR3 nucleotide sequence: TGTGCCAGCAGCGTAGAGGGTTATTCACCCCTCCACTTT. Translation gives CASSVEGYSPLHF. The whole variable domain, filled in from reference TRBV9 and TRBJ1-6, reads DSGVTQTPKHLITATGQRVTLRCSPRSGDLSVYWYQQSLDQGLQFLIQYYNGEERAKGNILERFSAQQFPDLHSELNLSSLELGDSALYFCASSVEGYSPLHFGNGTRLTVT.